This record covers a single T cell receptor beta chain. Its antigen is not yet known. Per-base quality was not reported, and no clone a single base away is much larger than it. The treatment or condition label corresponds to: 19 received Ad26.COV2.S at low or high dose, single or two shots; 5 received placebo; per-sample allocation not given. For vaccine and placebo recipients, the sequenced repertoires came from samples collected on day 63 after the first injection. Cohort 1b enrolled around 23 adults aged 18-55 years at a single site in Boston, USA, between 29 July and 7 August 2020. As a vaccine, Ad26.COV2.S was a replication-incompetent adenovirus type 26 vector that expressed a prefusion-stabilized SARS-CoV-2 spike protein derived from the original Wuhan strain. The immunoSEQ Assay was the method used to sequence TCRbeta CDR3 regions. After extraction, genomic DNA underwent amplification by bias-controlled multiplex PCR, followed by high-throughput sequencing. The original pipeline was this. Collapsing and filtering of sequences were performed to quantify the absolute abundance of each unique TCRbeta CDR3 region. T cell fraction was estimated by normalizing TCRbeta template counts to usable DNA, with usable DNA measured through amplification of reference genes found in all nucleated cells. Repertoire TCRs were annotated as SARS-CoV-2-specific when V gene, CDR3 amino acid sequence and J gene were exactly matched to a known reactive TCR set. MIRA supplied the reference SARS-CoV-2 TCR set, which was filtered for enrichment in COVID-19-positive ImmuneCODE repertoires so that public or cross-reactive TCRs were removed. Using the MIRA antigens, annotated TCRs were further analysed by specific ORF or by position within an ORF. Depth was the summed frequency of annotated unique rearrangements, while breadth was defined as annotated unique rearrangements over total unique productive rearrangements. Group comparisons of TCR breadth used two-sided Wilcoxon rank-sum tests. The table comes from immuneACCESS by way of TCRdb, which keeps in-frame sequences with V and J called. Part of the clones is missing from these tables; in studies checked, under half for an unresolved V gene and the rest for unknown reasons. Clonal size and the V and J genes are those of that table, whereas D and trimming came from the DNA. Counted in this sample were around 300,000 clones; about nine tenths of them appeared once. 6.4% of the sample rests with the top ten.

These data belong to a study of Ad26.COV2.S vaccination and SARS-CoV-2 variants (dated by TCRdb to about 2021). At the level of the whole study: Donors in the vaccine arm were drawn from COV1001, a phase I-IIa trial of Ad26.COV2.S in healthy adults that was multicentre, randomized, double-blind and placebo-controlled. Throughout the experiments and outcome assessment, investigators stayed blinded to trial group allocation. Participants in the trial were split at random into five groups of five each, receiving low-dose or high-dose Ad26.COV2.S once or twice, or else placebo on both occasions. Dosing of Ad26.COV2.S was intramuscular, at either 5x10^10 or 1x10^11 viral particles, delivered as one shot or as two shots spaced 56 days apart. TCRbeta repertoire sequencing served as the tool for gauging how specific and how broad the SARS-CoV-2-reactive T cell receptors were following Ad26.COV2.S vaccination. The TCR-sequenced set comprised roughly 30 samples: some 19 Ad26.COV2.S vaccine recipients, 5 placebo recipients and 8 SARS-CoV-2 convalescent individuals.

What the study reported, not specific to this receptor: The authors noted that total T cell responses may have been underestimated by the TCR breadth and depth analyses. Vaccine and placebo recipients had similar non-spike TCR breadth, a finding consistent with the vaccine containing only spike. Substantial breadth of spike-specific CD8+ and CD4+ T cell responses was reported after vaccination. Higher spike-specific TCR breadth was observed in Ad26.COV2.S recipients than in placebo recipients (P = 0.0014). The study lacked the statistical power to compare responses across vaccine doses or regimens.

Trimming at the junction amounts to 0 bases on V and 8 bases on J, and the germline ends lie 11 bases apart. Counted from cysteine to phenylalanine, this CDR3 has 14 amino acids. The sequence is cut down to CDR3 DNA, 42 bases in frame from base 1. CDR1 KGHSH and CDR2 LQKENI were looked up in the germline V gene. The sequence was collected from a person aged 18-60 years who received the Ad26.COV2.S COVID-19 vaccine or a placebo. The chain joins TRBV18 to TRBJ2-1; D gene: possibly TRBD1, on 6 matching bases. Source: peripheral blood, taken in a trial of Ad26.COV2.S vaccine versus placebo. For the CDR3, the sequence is CASSPPAGADEQFF. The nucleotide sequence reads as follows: TGTGCCAGCTCACCACCGGCAGGGGCGGATGAGCAGTTCTTC. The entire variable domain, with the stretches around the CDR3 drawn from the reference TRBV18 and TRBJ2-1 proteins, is NAGVMQNPRHLVRRRGQEARLRCSPMKGHSHVYWYRQLPEEGLKFMVYLQKENIIDESGMPKERFSAEFPKEGPSILRIQQVVRGDSAAYFCASSPPAGADEQFFGPGTRLTVL.